What follows are 3 T cell receptor beta chains derived from one specimen sequenced in a study of blood T cells in healthy people across ages. Through a sample-barcoded 5' primer and a J-beta primer mix, a second PCR was run for about 6 to 11 cycles. A single record per CDR3 protein comes from TCRdb applying MiXCR to the 5' RACE reads. The repertoire has about 1,400,000 distinct CDR3 sequences, approximately 38% of them found once; the top ten carry less than 8%. Sequencing was performed on blood. Every receptor here comes from a woman younger than 30 in good health.

The V and J genes are TRBV5-1 and TRBJ2-5, with TRBD2 matching over 9 bases. The CDR3 has 16 amino acids. The junction had 7 bases not matched to a gene; V was cut back by 2 bases and J by 2 bases. Germline CDR1 is SGHRS and CDR2 is YFSETQ. DNA of the CDR3: TGCGCCAGCAGCTTATCTAGCGGGAAGGGGCAAGAGACCCAGTACTTC. This sequence encodes CASSLSSGKGQETQYF.

This sequence joins TRBV5-1 and TRBJ1-2, with a weak D call TRBD1 (5 bases). The CDR3 is made up of 14 amino acids. Trimming took off 3 bases at V and 4 bases at J, with 13 bases between the two ends. Germline V CDR1 and CDR2: SGHRS, YFSETQ. The CDR3 loop reads CASSSAGASYGYTF. In nucleotides, the CDR3 is TGCGCCAGCAGCTCGGCCGGGGCCAGCTATGGCTACACCTTC.

On this clonotype: The junction and the germline gene differ at one end; a read error may be behind it. This chain uses TRBV20-1 with TRBJ1-5; the D gene is possibly TRBD1 (6 bases). The CDR3 length is 15 residues. From germline, CDR1 is DFQATT and CDR2 SNEGSKA (reference sequence). The DNA of the CDR3 is TGCAGTGCCTTCAGGGACAAAGGGACATATCAGCCCCTGCATTTT. Amino acid sequence: CSAFRDKGTYQPLHF.